Below are 13 T cell receptor beta chains sequenced from a single sample in a study of T cell repertoires in cytomegalovirus infection. TCRdb recomputed calls from the reads with MiXCR, one row per CDR3 protein. The sample includes some 600,000 distinct CDR3 sequences, roughly a quarter of them seen just once. The sequencing input was CD8+ T cells from PBMCs. These TCRs come from a human donor in good health (CMV status not recorded). Some clones in this sample may be carry-over from other donors' samples.

In regard to this clonotype: One junction end does not reproduce the germline sequence, and a read error may be involved. The rearrangement links TRBV20-1 to TRBJ1-3, with D uncertain. CDR1 is DFQATT, CDR2 SNEGSKA, per germline (reference sequence). The CDR3 totals 12 residues. In nucleotides, the CDR3 is TGCAGCGCTATCGAAATCGGGGACACCATATATTTT. Its translation: CSAIEIGDTIYF.

In its sample, this clonotype was seen many times. The J gene is TRBJ1-4, the V gene TRBV7-2, with 7 nucleotides matching TRBD1. Trimming cost V 4 bases and J 4 bases; bases outside gene matches: 6. The CDR3 loop spans 15 amino acids. Per germline, CDR1 SGHTA and CDR2 FQGNSA. CDR3: CASSSPGTVNEKLFF. For the CDR3, the DNA is TGTGCCAGCAGCTCGCCCGGGACAGTTAATGAAAAACTGTTTTTT.

This clonotype was counted many times. V gene TRBV28 combines with J gene TRBJ2-7; possible D gene TRBD2, 5 bases. The CDR3 totals 14 residues. Germline V gene lookup returns CDR1 MDHEN and CDR2 SYDVKM. The germline V and J ends were trimmed by 6 bases and 0 bases, with 12 bases remaining between them. CDR3 region: CASSRLRGSYEQYV. DNA of the CDR3: TGTGCCAGCAGCCGCCTCCGGGGCTCCTACGAGCAGTACGTC.

This clonotype was detected only a few times. This chain uses TRBV11-2 with TRBJ1-2; TRBD1 is a possible D gene (5 bases). In germline, CDR1 is SGHAT, CDR2 FQNNGV. The CDR3 has 14 amino acids. Between the trimmed V and J ends, which lost 3 bases and 10 bases, there was a span of 18 bases. CDR3 DNA: TGTGCCAGCAGCTTCTCATTGCGGGGCGTTGACTACACCTTC. It encodes CASSFSLRGVDYTF.

This clonotype was counted many times. The V and J genes are TRBV4-1 and TRBJ1-1; TRBD1 matches at 7 bases. CDR3 size: 13 residues. The V segment lost 6 bases and the J segment 5 bases; nucleotides outside the gene matches: 6. Germline V gives CDR1 MGHRA, CDR2 YSYEKL. Here the CDR3 DNA reads TGCGCCAGCAGTTATACAGGGGTTACTGAAGCTTTCTTT. This encodes CASSYTGVTEAFF.

The CDR3 spells CASSFSGLSTEAFF. The CDR3 DNA reads as TGTGCCAGCAGTTTCTCGGGCCTGAGCACTGAAGCTTTCTTT. The chain couples TRBV12-3 or TRBV12-4 to TRBJ1-1; D is undetermined. V lost 3 bases and J 4 bases, leaving 12 bases between the germline ends. The CDR3 extends over 14 amino acids.

This clonotype has only a few counts. The chain combines TRBV29-1 with TRBJ2-2; D may match TRBD1 or TRBD2 (5 bases each). Trimming cost V 0 bases and J 4 bases, with 12 bases left between them. The CDR3 is 15 residues long. The V gene's germline CDR1 is SQVTM and CDR2 ANQGSEA. The CDR3 sequence is CSVEEGERSTGELFF. The CDR3 nucleotides are TGCAGCGTTGAAGAGGGGGAAAGAAGCACCGGGGAGCTGTTTTTT.

The chain links TRBV2 to TRBJ1-3; D call uncertain. Trimming took off 6 bases at V and 3 bases at J, with 15 bases between the two ends. Looked up from germline, CDR1 is SNHLY and CDR2 is FYNNEI. This CDR3 region has 15 residues. Written as DNA, the CDR3 is TGTGCCAGCAGAGAACGGGCCGCCGTTGGAAACACCATATATTTT. Its protein product is CASRERAAVGNTIYF.

This clonotype showed up just once. V and J are TRBV10-3 and TRBJ1-2; maybe TRBD1 (5 bases). V was shortened by 8 bases and J by 7 bases, with 23 bases between the two germline ends. The CDR3 has 15 amino acids. Germline V lookup: CDR1 ENHRY, CDR2 SYGVKD. The CDR3, as DNA: TGTGCCATCCGCCTGGGGACTCCGATGGATGTTGGCTACACCTTC. Translating it yields CAIRLGTPMDVGYTF.

V and J are TRBV14 and TRBJ1-1; D remains unclear. The CDR3 is 15 amino acids. The V and J ends lost 5 bases and 5 bases respectively, with 18 bases between them. CDR1 SGHDN and CDR2 FVKESK come from the germline V gene. CDR3 DNA: TGTGCCAGCAGCGGCGACCCTCGCCCGGAGACTGAAGCTTTCTTT. This codes for CASSGDPRPETEAFF.

In this sample, this clonotype turned up many times. The chain has TRBV7-2 and TRBJ2-7; D is ambiguous. Germline assignment: CDR1 SGHTA and CDR2 FQGNSA. V gave up 3 bases and J gave up 0 bases, with 9 bases separating them. The CDR3 is 14 residues long. The CDR3 is CASSFPGSSYEQYF. The CDR3, as DNA: TGTGCCAGCAGCTTTCCGGGTAGCTCCTACGAGCAGTACTTC. Full variable domain (missing parts from reference TRBV7-2 and TRBJ2-7): GAGVSQSPSNKVTEKGKDVELRCDPISGHTALYWYRQSLGQGLEFLIYFQGNSAPDKSGLPSDRFSAERTGGSVSTLTIQRTQQEDSAVYLCASSFPGSSYEQYFGPGTRLTVT.

The CDR3 region has the DNA TGTGCCAGCAGATCCACCAGACAGGGTAGCTATGGCTACACCTTC. Translating gives CASRSTRQGSYGYTF. V and J are TRBV6-6 and TRBJ1-2; 7 nucleotides match TRBD1. The CDR3 covers 15 residues. The ends lost 6 bases at V and 4 bases at J; junction bases unmatched: 11. Germline loops: CDR1 MNHNY, CDR2 SVGAGI (reference sequence).

This clonotype was counted many times. The chain uses TRBV6-1 and TRBJ1-1; D may be TRBD1 (6 bases). The CDR3 is 11 amino acids. Trimming shortened V by 10 bases and J by 10 bases, and 16 bases separated the two germline ends. Germline-derived CDR1 and CDR2 are MNHNS and SASEGT. The CDR3 here is CATLAGGRAFF. In DNA form, the CDR3 reads TGTGCCACCCTAGCGGGGGGGCGAGCTTTCTTT.